This T cell receptor (beta chain) was sequenced for a study of cytomegalovirus exposure and HLA in healthy donors. General study results and limits: A few V segments could not be told apart, such as TRBV6-2 and TRBV6-3, and were left out. Later on, a genetic analysis was performed. It linked a missense variant in DCLRE1C with V- and J-gene trimming of TCR beta.

This CDR3 spans 12 amino acids. Trimming pared 6 bases from V and 7 bases from J, leaving 12 bases between. Germline V gives CDR1 MNHEY, CDR2 SMNVEV (reference sequence). Amplification used 60 Vbeta primers and 13 Jbeta primers. The table came from immunoSEQ multiplex PCR; TCRdb's copy has only in-frame clones and leaves some out. The top ten clones hold approximately 4.7% of a sample with about 64,000 clones, under 80% of them seen once. With respect to this clone: Antigen specificity is unknown.

The sequencing sample was made of PBMCs. The chain has TRBV27 and TRBJ1-2; the D gene is possibly TRBD1 (6 bases). The receptor's source is a male donor in good health and CMV-seropositive. The CDR3 DNA follows: TGTGCCAGCAGCTCAGACAGGTTTGGCTACACCTTC. This codes for CASSSDRFGYTF.